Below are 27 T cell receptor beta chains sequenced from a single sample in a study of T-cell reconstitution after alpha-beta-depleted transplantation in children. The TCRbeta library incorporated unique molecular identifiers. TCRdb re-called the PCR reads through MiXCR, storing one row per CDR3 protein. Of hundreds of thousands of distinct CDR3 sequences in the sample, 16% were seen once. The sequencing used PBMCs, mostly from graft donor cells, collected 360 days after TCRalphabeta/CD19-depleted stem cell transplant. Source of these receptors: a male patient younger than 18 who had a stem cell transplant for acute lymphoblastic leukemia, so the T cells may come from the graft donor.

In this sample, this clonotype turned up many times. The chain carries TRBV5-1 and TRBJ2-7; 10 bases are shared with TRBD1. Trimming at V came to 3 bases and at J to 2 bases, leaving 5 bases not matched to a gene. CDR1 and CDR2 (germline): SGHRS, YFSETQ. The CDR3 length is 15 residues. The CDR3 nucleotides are TGCGCCAGCAGCTACCCCGGGACAGGGGCCTACGAGCAGTACTTC. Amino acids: CASSYPGTGAYEQYF.

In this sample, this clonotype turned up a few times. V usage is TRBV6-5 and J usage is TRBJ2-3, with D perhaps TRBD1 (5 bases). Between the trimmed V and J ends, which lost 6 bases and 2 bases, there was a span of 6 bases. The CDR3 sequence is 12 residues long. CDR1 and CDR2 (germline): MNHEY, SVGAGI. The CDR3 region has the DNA TGTGCCAGCAGACAGGACACAGATACGCAGTATTTT. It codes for CASRQDTDTQYF.

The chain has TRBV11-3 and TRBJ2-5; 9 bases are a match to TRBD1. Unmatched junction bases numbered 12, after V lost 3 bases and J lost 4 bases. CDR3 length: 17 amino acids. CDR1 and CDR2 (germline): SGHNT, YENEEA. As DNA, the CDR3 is TGTGCCAGCAGCTTGAGGTCGGGACAGGGCGTAGGAGAGACCCAGTACTTC. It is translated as CASSLRSGQGVGETQYF. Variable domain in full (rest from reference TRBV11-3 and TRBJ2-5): EAGVVQSPRYKIIEKKQPVAFWCNPISGHNTLYWYLQNLGQGPELLIRYENEEAVDDSQLPKDRFSAERLKGVDSTLKIQPAELGDSAVYLCASSLRSGQGVGETQYFGPGTRLLVL.

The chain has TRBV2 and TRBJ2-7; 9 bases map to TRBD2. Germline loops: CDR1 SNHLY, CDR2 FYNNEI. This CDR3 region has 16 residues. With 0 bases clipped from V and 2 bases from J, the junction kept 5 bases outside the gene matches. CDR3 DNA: TGTGCCAGCAGTGAAGCGCGGCTAGCGGGACCCTACGAGCAGTACTTC. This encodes CASSEARLAGPYEQYF. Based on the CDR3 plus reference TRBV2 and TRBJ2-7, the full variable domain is EPEVTQTPSHQVTQMGQEVILRCVPISNHLYFYWYRQILGQKVEFLVSFYNNEISEKSEIFDDQFSVERPDGSNFTLKIRSTKLEDSAMYFCASSEARLAGPYEQYFGPGTRLTVT.

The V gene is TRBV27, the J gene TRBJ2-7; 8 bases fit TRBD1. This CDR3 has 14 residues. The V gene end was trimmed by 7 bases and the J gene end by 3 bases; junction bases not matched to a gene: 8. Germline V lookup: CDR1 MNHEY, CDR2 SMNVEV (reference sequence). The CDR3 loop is CASKRQGMGYEQYF. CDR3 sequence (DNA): TGTGCCAGCAAACGACAGGGGATGGGCTACGAGCAGTACTTC.

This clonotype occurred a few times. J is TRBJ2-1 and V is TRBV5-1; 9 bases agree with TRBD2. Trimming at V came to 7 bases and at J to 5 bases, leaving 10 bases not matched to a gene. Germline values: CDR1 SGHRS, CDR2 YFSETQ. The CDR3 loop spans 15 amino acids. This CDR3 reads CASDPAGGRHNEQFF. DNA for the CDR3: TGCGCCAGCGATCCAGCGGGAGGTCGCCACAATGAGCAGTTCTTC.

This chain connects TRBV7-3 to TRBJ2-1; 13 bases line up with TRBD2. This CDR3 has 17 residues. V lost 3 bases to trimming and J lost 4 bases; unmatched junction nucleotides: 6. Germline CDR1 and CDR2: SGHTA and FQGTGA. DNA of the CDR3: TGTGCCAGCAGCTTTCCAACTAGCGGGAGGGGGTACAATGAGCAGTTCTTC. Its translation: CASSFPTSGRGYNEQFF.

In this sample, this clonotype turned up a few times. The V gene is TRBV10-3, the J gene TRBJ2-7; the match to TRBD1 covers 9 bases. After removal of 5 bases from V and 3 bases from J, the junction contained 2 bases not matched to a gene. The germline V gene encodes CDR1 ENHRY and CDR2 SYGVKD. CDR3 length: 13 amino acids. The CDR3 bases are TGTGCCATCAGTTCGGGACAGGGCTACGAGCAGTACTTC. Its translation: CAISSGQGYEQYF.

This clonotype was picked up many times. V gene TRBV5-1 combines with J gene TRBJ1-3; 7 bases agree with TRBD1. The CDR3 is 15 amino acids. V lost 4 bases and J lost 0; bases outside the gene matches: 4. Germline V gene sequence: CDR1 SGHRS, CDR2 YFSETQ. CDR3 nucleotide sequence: TGCGCCAGCAGCGTAGGGACAGTCTCTGGAAACACCATATATTTT. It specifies CASSVGTVSGNTIYF.

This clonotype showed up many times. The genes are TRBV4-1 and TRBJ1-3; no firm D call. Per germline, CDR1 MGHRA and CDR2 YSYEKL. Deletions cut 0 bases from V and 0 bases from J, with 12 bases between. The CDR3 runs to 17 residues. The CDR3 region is CASSQEDRMSSGNTIYF. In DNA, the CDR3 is TGCGCCAGCAGCCAAGAGGACCGGATGAGCTCTGGAAACACCATATATTTT.

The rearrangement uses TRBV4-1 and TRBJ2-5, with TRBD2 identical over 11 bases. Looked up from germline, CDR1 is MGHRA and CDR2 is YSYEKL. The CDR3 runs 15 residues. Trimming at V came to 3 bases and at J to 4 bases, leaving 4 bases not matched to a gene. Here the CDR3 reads CASSQAGTSGETQYF. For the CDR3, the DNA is TGCGCCAGCAGCCAGGCGGGGACTAGCGGAGAGACCCAGTACTTC.

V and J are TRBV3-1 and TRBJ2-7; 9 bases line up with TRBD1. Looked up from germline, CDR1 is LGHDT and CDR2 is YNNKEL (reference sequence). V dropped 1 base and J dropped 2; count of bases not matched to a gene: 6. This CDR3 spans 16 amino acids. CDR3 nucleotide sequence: TGTGCCAGCAGCCAAGGACCGGGACAGGGCACCTACGAGCAGTACTTC. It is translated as CASSQGPGQGTYEQYF.

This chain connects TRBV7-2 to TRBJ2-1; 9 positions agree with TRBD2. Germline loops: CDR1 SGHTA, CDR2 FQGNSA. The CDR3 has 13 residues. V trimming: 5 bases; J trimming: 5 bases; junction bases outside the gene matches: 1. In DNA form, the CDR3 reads TGTGCCAGCAGCCGGACTAGCGACAATGAGCAGTTCTTC. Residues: CASSRTSDNEQFF. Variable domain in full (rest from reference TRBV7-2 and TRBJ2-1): GAGVSQSPSNKVTEKGKDVELRCDPISGHTALYWYRQSLGQGLEFLIYFQGNSAPDKSGLPSDRFSAERTGGSVSTLTIQRTQQEDSAVYLCASSRTSDNEQFFGPGTRLTVL.

The CDR3 loop is CASSSISGDGTGELFF. The CDR3, as DNA: TGTGCCAGCAGCTCTATTAGCGGGGATGGGACCGGGGAGCTGTTTTTT. V gene TRBV7-3 combines with J gene TRBJ2-2, with 8 bases aligning to TRBD2. The germline V gene has CDR1 SGHTA and CDR2 FQGTGA. Trimming took 4 bases from V and 5 from J; bases not matched to a gene: 9. The length of the CDR3 is 16 residues.

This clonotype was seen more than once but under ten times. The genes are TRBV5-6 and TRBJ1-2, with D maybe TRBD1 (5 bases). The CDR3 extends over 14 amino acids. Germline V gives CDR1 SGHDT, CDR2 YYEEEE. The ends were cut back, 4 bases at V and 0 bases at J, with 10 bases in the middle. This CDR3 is CASSTGPTNYGYTF. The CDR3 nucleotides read TGTGCCAGCAGCACGGGACCGACTAACTATGGCTACACCTTC.

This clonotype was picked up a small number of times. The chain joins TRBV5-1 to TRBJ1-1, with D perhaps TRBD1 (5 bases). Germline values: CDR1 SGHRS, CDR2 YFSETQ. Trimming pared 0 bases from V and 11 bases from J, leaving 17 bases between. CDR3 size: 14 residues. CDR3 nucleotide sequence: TGCGCCAGCAGCTTGGGTTCCCTTGACAGTGGCGCTTTCTTT. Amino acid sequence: CASSLGSLDSGAFF. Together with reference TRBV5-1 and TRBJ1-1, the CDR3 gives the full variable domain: KAGVTQTPRYLIKTRGQQVTLSCSPISGHRSVSWYQQTPGQGLQFLFEYFSETQRNKGNFPGRFSGRQFSNSRSEMNVSTLELGDSALYLCASSLGSLDSGAFFGQGTRLTVV.

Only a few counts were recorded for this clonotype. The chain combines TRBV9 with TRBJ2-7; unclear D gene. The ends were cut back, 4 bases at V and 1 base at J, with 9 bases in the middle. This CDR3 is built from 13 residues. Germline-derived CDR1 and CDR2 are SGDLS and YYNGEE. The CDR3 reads CASSTDTSYEQYF. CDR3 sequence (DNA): TGTGCCAGCAGCACCGACACTTCCTACGAGCAGTACTTC.

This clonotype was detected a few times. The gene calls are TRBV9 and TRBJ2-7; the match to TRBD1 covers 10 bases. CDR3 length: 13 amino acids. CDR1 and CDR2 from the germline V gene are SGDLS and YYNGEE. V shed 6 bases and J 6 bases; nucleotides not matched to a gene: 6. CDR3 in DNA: TGTGCCAGCAACAGACAGGGGGCTGGCGAGCAGTACTTC. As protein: CASNRQGAGEQYF.

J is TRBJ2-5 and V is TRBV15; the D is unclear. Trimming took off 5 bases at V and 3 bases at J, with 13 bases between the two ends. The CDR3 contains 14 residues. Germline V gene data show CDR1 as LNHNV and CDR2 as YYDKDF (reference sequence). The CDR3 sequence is CATSGFTPKETQYF. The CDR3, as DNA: TGTGCCACCAGCGGATTTACCCCCAAAGAGACCCAGTACTTC.

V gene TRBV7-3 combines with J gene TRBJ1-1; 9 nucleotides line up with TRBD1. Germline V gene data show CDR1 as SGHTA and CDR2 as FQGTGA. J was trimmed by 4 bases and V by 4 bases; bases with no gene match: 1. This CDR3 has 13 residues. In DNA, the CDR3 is TGTGCCAGCAGCTGGGACAGGGCCACTGAAGCTTTCTTT. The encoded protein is CASSWDRATEAFF.

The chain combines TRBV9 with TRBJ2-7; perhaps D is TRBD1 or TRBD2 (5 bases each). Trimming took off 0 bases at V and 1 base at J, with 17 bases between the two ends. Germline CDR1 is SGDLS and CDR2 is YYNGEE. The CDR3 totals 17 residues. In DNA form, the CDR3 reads TGTGCCAGCAGCGTAGAGTTGCCGGGACCCGGGTCCTACGAGCAGTACTTC. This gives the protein CASSVELPGPGSYEQYF.

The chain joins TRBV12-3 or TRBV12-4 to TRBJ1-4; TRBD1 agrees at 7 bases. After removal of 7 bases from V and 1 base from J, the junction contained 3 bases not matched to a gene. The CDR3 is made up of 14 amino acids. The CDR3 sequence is CASMNRGTNEKLFF. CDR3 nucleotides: TGTGCCAGCATGAACAGGGGAACTAATGAAAAACTGTTTTTT.

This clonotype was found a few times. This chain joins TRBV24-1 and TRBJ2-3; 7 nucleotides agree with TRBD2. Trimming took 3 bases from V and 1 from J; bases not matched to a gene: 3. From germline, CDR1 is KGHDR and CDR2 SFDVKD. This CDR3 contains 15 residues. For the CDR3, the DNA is TGTGCCACCAGTGATCCAAGCGGGGGCACAGATACGCAGTATTTT. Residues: CATSDPSGGTDTQYF.

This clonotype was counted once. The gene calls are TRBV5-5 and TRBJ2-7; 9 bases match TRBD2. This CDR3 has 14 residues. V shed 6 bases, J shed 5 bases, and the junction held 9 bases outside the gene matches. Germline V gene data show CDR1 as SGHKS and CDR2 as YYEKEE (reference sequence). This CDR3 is CASTESLAGHEQYF. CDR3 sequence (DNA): TGTGCCAGCACCGAAAGCCTAGCGGGGCACGAGCAGTACTTC.

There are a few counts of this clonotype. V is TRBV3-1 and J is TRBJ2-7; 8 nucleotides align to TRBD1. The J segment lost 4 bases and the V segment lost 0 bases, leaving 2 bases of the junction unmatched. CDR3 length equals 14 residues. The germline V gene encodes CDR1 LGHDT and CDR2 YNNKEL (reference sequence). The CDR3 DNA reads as TGTGCCAGCAGCCAAGACCAGGGGGCGTACGAGCAGTACTTC. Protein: CASSQDQGAYEQYF.

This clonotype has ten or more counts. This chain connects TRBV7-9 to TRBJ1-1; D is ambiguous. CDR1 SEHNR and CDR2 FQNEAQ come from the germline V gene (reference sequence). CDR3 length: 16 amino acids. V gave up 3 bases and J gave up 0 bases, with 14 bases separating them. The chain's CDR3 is CASSLATWTLNTEAFF. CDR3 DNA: TGTGCCAGCAGCTTGGCGACATGGACCCTGAACACTGAAGCTTTCTTT.

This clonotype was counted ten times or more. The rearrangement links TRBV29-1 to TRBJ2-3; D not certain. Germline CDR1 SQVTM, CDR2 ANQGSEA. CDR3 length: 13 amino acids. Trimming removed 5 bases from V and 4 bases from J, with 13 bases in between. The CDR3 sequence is CSVLVSPADTQYF. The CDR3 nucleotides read TGCAGCGTTCTAGTCAGCCCCGCAGATACGCAGTATTTT.